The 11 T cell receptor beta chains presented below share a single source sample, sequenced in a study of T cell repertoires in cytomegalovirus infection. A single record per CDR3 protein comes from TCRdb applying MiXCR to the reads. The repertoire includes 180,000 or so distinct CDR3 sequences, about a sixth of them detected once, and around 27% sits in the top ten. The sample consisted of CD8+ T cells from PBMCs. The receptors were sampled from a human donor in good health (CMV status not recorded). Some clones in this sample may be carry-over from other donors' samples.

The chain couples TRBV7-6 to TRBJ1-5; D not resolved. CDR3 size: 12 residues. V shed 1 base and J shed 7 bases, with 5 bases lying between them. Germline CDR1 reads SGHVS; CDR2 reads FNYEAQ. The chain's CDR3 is CASSLDGQPQHF. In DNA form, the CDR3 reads TGTGCCAGCAGCTTAGATGGCCAGCCCCAGCATTTT.

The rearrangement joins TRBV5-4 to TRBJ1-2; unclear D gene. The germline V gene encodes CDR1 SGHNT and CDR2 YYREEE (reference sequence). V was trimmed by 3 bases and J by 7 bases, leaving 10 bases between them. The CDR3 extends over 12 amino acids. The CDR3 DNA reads TGTGCCAGCAGCTCTGATTTGGCTGGCTACACCTTC. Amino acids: CASSSDLAGYTF.

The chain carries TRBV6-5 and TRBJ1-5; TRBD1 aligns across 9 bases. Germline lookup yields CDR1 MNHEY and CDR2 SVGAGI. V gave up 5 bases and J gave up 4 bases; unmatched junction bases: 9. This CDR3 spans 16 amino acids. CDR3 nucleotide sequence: TGTGCCAGCAGTAAAAGACAGGGGGGATGGAATCAGCCCCAGCATTTT. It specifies CASSKRQGGWNQPQHF.

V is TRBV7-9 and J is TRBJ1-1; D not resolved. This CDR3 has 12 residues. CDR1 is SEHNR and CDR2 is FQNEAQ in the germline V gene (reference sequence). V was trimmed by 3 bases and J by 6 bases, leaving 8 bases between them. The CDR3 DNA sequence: TGTGCCAGCAGCTTCGGAAACCCTGAAGCTTTCTTT. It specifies CASSFGNPEAFF.

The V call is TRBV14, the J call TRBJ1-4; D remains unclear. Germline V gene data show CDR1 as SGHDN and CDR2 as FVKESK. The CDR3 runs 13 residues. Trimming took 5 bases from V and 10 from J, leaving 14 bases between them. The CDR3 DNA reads TGTGCCAGCAGCGAGTCTCATCCTGGAAAACTGTTTTTT. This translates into CASSESHPGKLFF.

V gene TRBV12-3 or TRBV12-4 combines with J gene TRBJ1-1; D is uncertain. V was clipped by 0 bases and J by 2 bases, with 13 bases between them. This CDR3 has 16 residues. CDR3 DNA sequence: TGTGCCAGCAGTTTAGCGATAGAAAGGCTAAACACTGAAGCTTTCTTT. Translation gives CASSLAIERLNTEAFF.

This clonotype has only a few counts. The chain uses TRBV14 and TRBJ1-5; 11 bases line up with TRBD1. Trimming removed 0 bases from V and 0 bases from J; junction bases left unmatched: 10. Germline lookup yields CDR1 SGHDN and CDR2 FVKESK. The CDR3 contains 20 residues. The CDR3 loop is CASSQDYGGTGGPSNQPQHF. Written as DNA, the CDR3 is TGTGCCAGCAGCCAAGATTACGGGGGGACAGGGGGACCTAGCAATCAGCCCCAGCATTTT.

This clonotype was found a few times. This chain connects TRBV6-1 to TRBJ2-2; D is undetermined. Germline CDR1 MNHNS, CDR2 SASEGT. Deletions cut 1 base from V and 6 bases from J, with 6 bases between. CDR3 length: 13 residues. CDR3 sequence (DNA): TGTGCCAGCAGTGAAGAGGGTGCCGGGGAGCTGTTTTTT. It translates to CASSEEGAGELFF.

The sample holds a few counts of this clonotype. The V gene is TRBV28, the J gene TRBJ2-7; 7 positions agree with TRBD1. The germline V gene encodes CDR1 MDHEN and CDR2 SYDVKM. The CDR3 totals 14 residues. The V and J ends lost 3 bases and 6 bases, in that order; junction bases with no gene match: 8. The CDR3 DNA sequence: TGTGCCAGCAGTTTTTATTTGACAGGGAGCGAGCAGTACTTC. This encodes CASSFYLTGSEQYF.

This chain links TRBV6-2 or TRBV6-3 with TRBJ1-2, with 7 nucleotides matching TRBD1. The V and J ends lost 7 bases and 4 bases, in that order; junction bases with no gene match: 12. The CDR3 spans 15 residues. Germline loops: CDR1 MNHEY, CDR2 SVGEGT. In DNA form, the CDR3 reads TGTGCCAGCAATAAGGGGACAGACCTTCGCTATGGCTACACCTTC. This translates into CASNKGTDLRYGYTF.

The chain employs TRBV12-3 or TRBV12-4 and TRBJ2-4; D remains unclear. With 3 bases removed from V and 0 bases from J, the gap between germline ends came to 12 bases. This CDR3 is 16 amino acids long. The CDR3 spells CASSLGSPIAKNIQYF. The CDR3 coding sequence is TGTGCCAGCAGTTTGGGCAGCCCCATAGCCAAAAACATTCAGTACTTC.